The following is a T cell receptor beta chain sequence with its context. Antigen unknown. TCRdb called the 5' RACE reads again in MiXCR, with one record for every CDR3 protein. The table has roughly 260,000 distinct CDR3 sequences, 10% to 15% seen once. The source of the sample is a study of T cells after yellow fever vaccination. V dropped 2 bases and J dropped 7 bases, with 12 bases sitting between them. This CDR3 comprises 14 residues. Germline V CDR1 and CDR2: MNHEY, SVGAGI. Study-wide results and limits: Peaking on day 5 versus 15, the secondary response was faster but weaker.

The sequence was collected from a man between 25 and 39 years old who received the YFV17D yellow fever vaccine. The sequencing here drew on CD4+ T cells sorted from PBMCs, taken 45 days after the yellow fever booster vaccination. The chain couples TRBV6-5 to TRBJ1-5; a weak D match, TRBD1 (5 bases). CDR3 nucleotide sequence: TGTGCCAGCAGTTACCGGGGGGGGAGCCAGCCCCAGCATTTT. Translated, it gives CASSYRGGSQPQHF.